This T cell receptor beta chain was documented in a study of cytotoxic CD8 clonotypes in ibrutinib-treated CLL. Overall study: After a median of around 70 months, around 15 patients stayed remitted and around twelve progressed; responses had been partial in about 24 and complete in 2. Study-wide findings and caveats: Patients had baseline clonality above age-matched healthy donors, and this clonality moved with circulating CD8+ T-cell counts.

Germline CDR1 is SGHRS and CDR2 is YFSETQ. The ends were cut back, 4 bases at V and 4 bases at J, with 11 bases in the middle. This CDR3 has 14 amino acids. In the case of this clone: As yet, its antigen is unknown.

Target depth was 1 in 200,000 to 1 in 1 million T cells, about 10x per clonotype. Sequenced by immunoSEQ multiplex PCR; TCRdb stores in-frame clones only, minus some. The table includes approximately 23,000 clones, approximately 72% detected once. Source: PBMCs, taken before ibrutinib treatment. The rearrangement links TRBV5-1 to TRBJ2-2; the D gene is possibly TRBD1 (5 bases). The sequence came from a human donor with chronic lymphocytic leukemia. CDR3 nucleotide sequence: TGCGCCAGCAGCCTCAACACAGGCACCGGGGAGCTGTTTTTT. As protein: CASSLNTGTGELFF. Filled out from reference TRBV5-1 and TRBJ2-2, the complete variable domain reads KAGVTQTPRYLIKTRGQQVTLSCSPISGHRSVSWYQQTPGQGLQFLFEYFSETQRNKGNFPGRFSGRQFSNSRSEMNVSTLELGDSALYLCASSLNTGTGELFFGEGSRLTVL.